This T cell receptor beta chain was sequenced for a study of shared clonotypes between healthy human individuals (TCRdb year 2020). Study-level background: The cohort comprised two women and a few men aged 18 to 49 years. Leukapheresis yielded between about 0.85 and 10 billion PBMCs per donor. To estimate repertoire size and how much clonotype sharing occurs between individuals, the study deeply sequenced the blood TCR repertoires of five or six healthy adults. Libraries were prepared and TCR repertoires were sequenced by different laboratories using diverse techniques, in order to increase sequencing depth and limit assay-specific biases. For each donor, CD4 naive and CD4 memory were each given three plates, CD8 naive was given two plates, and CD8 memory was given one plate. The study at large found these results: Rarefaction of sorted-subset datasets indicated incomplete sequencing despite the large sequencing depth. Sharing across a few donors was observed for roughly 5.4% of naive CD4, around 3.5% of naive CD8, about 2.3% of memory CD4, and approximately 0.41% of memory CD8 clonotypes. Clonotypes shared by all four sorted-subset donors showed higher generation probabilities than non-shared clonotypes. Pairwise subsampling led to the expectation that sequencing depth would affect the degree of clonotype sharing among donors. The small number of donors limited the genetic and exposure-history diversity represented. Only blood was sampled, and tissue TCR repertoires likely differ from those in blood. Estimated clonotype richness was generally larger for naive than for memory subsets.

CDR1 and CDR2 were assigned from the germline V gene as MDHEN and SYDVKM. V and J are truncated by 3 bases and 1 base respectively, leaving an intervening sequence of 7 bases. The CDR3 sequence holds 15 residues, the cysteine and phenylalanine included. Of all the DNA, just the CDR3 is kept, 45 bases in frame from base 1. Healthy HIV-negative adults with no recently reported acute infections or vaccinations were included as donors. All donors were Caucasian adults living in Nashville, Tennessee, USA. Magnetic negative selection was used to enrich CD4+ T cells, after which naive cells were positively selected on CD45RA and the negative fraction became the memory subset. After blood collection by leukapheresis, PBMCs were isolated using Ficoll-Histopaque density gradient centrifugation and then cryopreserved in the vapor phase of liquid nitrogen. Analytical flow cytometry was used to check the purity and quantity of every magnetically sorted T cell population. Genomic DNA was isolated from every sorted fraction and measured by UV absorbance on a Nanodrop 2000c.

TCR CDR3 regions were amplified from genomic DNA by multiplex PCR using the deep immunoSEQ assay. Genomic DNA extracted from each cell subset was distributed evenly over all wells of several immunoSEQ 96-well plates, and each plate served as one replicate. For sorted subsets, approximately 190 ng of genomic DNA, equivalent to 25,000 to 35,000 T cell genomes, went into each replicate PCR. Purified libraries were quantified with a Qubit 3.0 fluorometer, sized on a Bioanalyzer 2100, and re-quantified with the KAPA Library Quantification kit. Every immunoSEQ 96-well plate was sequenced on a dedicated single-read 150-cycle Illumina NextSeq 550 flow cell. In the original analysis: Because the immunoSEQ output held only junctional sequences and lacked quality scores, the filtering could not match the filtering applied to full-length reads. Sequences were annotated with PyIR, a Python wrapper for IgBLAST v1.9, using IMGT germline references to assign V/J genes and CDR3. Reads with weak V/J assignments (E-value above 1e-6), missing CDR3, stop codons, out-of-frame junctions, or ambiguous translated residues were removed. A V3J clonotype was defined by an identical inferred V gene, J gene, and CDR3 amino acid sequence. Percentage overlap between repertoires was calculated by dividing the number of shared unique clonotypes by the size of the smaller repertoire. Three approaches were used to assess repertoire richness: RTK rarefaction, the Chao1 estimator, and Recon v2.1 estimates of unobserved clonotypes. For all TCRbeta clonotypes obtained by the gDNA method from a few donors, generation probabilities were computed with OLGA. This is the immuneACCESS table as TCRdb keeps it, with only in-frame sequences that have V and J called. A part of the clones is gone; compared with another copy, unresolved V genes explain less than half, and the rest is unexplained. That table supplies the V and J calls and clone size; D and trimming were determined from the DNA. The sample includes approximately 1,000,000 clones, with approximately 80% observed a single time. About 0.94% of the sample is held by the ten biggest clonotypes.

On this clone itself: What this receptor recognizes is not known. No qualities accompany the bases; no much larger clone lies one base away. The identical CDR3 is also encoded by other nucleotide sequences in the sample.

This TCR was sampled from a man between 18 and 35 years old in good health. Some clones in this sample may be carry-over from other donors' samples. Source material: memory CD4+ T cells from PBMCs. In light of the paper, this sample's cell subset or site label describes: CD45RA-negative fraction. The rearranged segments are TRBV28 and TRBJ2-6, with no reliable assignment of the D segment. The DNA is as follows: TGTGCCAGCAGTTTTTTGGGATCTGGGGCCAACGTCCTGACTTTC. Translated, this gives CASSFLGSGANVLTF. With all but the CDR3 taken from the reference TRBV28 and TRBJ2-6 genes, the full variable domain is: DVKVTQSSRYLVKRTGEKVFLECVQDMDHENMFWYRQDPGLGLRLIYFSYDVKMKEKGDIPEGYSVSREKKERFSLILESASTNQTSMYLCASSFLGSGANVLTFGAGSRLTVL.